This entry features one T cell receptor beta chain sequence. Germline V gene lookup returns CDR1 ENHRY and CDR2 SYGVKD. Trimming cost V 3 bases and J 2 bases; bases outside gene matches: 13. The CDR3 covers 18 residues. The data are from a study of technical replicates of blood from several donors. Produced via immunoSEQ multiplex PCR; TCRdb's table is partial and in-frame only. The sample yields roughly 92,000 clones, around 95% seen once. The sequencing input was T cells isolated from PBMCs. The TCR comes from a human donor in good health. The J gene is TRBJ2-3, the V gene TRBV10-3; 8 nucleotides match TRBD2. CDR3 sequence (DNA): TGTGCCATCAGTGATTGGGGCGGGGAGCGGGAGATCACAGATACGCAGTATTTT. Translation gives CAISDWGGEREITDTQYF.